This TCR beta chain was identified in a study of T cells in Graves' hyperthyroidism and ophthalmopathy. About the study: The blood sample was taken at first diagnosis, before treatment began.

The source material, RNA transcripts, was used to amplify TCR beta CDR3 regions. The TCR CDR3 was amplified in a first-round RT-PCR using the HTBI primer set. From the multiplex PCR reads, TCRdb called clonotypes with MiXCR, one entry per CDR3 protein. The top ten clones hold 26% of a sample with 450,000 to 650,000 distinct CDR3 sequences, less than 25% of them seen once. Only a few counts were recorded for this clonotype. Its target is not known. The CDR3 totals 13 residues. Trimming shortened V by 5 bases and J by 4 bases, and 9 bases separated the two germline ends. The germline V gene has CDR1 SNHLY and CDR2 FYNNEI. Study-wide results and limits: Blood samples included most of the expanded thyroid clonotypes exceeding 0.001. The model made its ophthalmopathy prediction, and onset followed a median about 6.8 months later. Separating ophthalmopathy from stable hyperthyroidism was achieved by a 13 V-J model.

This TCR derives from a man aged 18 to 35 with Graves' hyperthyroidism. The chain recombines TRBV2 with TRBJ1-3; unclear D gene. The sample comprised blood. Here the CDR3 reads CASSRSGGNTIYF. Written as DNA, the CDR3 is TGTGCCAGCAGTAGGTCGGGCGGAAACACCATATATTTT.